Shown below are 19 T cell receptor beta chains from a single sample sequenced in a study of PD-1 blockade in mismatch repair-deficient tumors. Clones were read by immunoSEQ multiplex PCR, and TCRdb kept only the in-frame ones, dropping some. The sample gives under 75,000 clones, approximately 89% of which show up once; around 13% is in the top ten. Specimen: peripheral blood, collected 52 weeks after starting pembrolizumab. The receptors were sampled from an adult with mismatch repair-deficient cancer.

The rearrangement joins TRBV7-2 to TRBJ1-3; D uncertain. The CDR3 covers 14 residues. CDR1 and CDR2 (germline): SGHTA, FQGNSA. V dropped 1 base and J dropped 0 bases, with 4 bases sitting between them. CDR3 sequence (DNA): TGTGCCAGCAGCTTAGAGATCTCTGGAAACACCATATATTTT. Its translation: CASSLEISGNTIYF.

This chain uses TRBV13 with TRBJ2-2, with 9 bases fitting TRBD2. The CDR3 is made up of 18 amino acids. Germline values: CDR1 PRHDT, CDR2 FYEKMQ (reference sequence). The junction had 8 bases not matched to a gene; V was cut back by 3 bases and J by 0 bases. Written as DNA, the CDR3 is TGTGCCAGCAGCTTTATCCAGGCGGGAGGGCCGAACACCGGGGAGCTGTTTTTT. Translated, it gives CASSFIQAGGPNTGELFF.

The chain links TRBV7-9 to TRBJ2-2; 9 bases fit TRBD1. CDR3 length: 16 residues. V lost 4 bases to trimming and J lost 5 bases; unmatched junction nucleotides: 8. Germline CDR1 SEHNR, CDR2 FQNEAQ (reference sequence). The CDR3, as DNA: TGTGCCAGCAGCTCAAACCGGGACAGGGCAACCGGGGAGCTGTTTTTT. Its protein is CASSSNRDRATGELFF.

The J gene is TRBJ2-1, the V gene TRBV6-5, with 7 bases matching TRBD1. CDR1 is MNHEY and CDR2 is SVGAGI in the germline V gene. This CDR3 is 14 amino acids long. The junction had 4 bases not matched to a gene; V was cut back by 6 bases and J by 2 bases. Here the CDR3 reads CASRGQTTYNEQFF. The CDR3 region has the DNA TGTGCCAGCAGGGGACAGACCACCTACAATGAGCAGTTCTTC.

This clone was recorded only once. The chain recombines TRBV27 with TRBJ1-4; tentatively, D is TRBD1 (5 bases). V lost 3 bases and J 2 bases, leaving 13 bases between the germline ends. Germline CDR1 MNHEY, CDR2 SMNVEV (reference sequence). The CDR3 has 16 amino acids. The CDR3 loop is CASSLMGRRTNEKLFF. The CDR3 nucleotides read TGTGCCAGCAGTTTGATGGGGCGTAGGACTAATGAAAAACTGTTTTTT.

The rearrangement links TRBV9 to TRBJ2-5; maybe TRBD1 (5 bases). This CDR3 comprises 15 residues. The V and J ends lost 3 bases and 5 bases respectively, with 17 bases between them. Germline CDR1 and CDR2: SGDLS and YYNGEE. CDR3 coding DNA: TGTGCCAGCAGCGCAGAAGGGGTCGTGAGGGAGACCCAGTACTTC. Translation: CASSAEGVVRETQYF.

V and J are TRBV27 and TRBJ2-3; no reliable D call. This CDR3 region has 15 residues. V lost 6 bases to trimming and J lost 0 bases, with 13 bases between them. Looked up from germline, CDR1 is MNHEY and CDR2 is SMNVEV (reference sequence). CDR3 bases: TGTGCCAGCAGCCTAGGAGACCCTAGCACAGATACGCAGTATTTT. This gives the protein CASSLGDPSTDTQYF.

The chain couples TRBV2 to TRBJ2-1, with D perhaps matching TRBD1 (6 bases). Trimming left V 8 bases short and J 4 bases short, with 12 bases between. The germline V gene has CDR1 SNHLY and CDR2 FYNNEI. There are 13 residues in the CDR3. The CDR3 coding sequence is TGTGCCAGCGGGACATCTACTTACAATGAGCAGTTCTTC. It translates to CASGTSTYNEQFF.

In this sample, this clone turned up a few times. The V call is TRBV9, the J call TRBJ2-1; TRBD1 is a possible D gene (6 bases). CDR3 length equals 16 residues. Trimming left V 4 bases short and J 5 bases short, with 19 bases between. The V gene's germline CDR1 is SGDLS and CDR2 YYNGEE. The CDR3, as DNA: TGTGCCAGCAGCCCTTATCCGAGACAGGCTAACAATGAGCAGTTCTTC. Protein: CASSPYPRQANNEQFF.

The chain combines TRBV13 with TRBJ1-5; D gene ambiguous. The CDR3 runs to 14 residues. From germline, CDR1 is PRHDT and CDR2 FYEKMQ (reference sequence). V was shortened by 1 base and J by 0 bases, with 4 bases between the two germline ends. This CDR3 reads CASSLEGSNQPQHF. The CDR3 nucleotides read TGTGCCAGCAGCTTAGAGGGTAGCAATCAGCCCCAGCATTTT.

This chain links TRBV7-9 with TRBJ2-1, with 10 bases lining up with TRBD2. The trim removed 2 bases at V and 9 bases at J, leaving 10 bases unmatched. Germline V gene data show CDR1 as SEHNR and CDR2 as FQNEAQ (reference sequence). The CDR3 extends over 16 amino acids. CDR3 DNA sequence: TGTGCCAGCAGCTTAATCAGTAGCGGGAGGTGGTTTGAGCAGTTCTTC. Its translation is CASSLISSGRWFEQFF.

V gene TRBV4-1 combines with J gene TRBJ2-7; the match to TRBD2 covers 8 bases. V shed 0 bases and J 5 bases; nucleotides not matched to a gene: 6. CDR1 is MGHRA and CDR2 is YSYEKL in the germline V gene. CDR3 length: 15 residues. Here the CDR3 DNA reads TGCGCCAGCAGCCAAGATAGGGGACTAGGCAACGAGCAGTACTTC. This codes for CASSQDRGLGNEQYF.

The chain carries TRBV6-1 and TRBJ1-2; 7 nucleotides align to TRBD1. There are 15 residues in the CDR3. V lost 6 bases and J lost 4; bases outside the gene matches: 11. In germline, CDR1 is MNHNS, CDR2 SASEGT. CDR3 loop: CASRAEGGRGYGYTF. The CDR3 coding sequence is TGTGCCAGCAGGGCCGAAGGGGGCAGGGGCTATGGCTACACCTTC.

The chain uses TRBV7-9 and TRBJ2-1; 9 nucleotides align to TRBD2. This CDR3 contains 17 residues. Germline loops: CDR1 SEHNR, CDR2 FQNEAQ (reference sequence). V shed 0 bases, J shed 2 bases, and the junction held 5 bases outside the gene matches. The chain's CDR3 is CASSLAVAGGPYNEQFF. Written as DNA, the CDR3 is TGTGCCAGCAGCTTAGCGGTGGCGGGAGGGCCCTACAATGAGCAGTTCTTC.

The chain carries TRBV19 and TRBJ1-2; 9 nucleotides agree with TRBD1. Trimming cost V 6 bases and J 8 bases; bases outside gene matches: 10. CDR3 length: 14 amino acids. The germline V gene encodes CDR1 LNHDA and CDR2 SQIVND (reference sequence). CDR3 residues: CASSAPDRGSGYTF. CDR3 coding DNA: TGTGCCAGTAGCGCACCGGACAGGGGTAGCGGCTACACCTTC.

The chain is built from TRBV27 and TRBJ2-3; TRBD2 agrees at 9 bases. Germline CDR1 reads MNHEY; CDR2 reads SMNVEV (reference sequence). The CDR3 covers 15 residues. V dropped 2 bases and J dropped 4; count of bases not matched to a gene: 4. In DNA, the CDR3 is TGTGCCAGCAGTTTAGCGGGAGGGCCCGCAGATACGCAGTATTTT. Translation gives CASSLAGGPADTQYF.

The chain employs TRBV19 and TRBJ2-7; TRBD1 or TRBD2 may be the D gene (5 bases each). The CDR3 covers 15 residues. Germline loops: CDR1 LNHDA, CDR2 SQIVND (reference sequence). Trimming removed 5 bases at V and 3 bases at J, with 17 bases between. CDR3 sequence reads: CASSQGRGPSYEQYF. CDR3 in DNA: TGTGCCAGTAGTCAAGGACGGGGCCCCAGCTACGAGCAGTACTTC.

J is TRBJ2-7 and V is TRBV5-4; TRBD1 is a possible D gene (5 bases). This CDR3 is 13 amino acids long. Germline CDR1 reads SGHNT; CDR2 reads YYREEE (reference sequence). The germline V and J ends were trimmed by 3 bases and 5 bases, with 12 bases remaining between them. In nucleotides, the CDR3 is TGTGCCAGCAGCTCGGGTAGGGGTAACGAGCAGTACTTC. This encodes CASSSGRGNEQYF.

This rearrangement joins TRBV6-5 to TRBJ2-7; no firm D call. V was cut by 5 bases and J by 5 bases, with 10 bases left in between. Germline CDR1 MNHEY, CDR2 SVGAGI. The CDR3 is 12 amino acids. CDR3 amino acids: CASSPYPDEQYF. The DNA of the CDR3 is TGTGCCAGCAGTCCTTACCCCGACGAGCAGTACTTC.